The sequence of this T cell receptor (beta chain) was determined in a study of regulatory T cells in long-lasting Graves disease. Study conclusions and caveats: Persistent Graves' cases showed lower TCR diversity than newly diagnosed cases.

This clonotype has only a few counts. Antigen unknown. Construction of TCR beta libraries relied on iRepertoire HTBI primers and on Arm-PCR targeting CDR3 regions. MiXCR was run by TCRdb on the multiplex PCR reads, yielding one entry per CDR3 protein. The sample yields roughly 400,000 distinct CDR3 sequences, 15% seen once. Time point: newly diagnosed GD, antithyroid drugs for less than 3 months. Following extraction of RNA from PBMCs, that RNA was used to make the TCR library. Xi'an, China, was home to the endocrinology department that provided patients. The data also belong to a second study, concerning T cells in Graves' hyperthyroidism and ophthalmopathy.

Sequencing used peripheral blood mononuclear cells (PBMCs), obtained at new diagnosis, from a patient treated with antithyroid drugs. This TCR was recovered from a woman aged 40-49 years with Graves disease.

This chain's CDR3 is CSARGRAFYNEQFF. For the CDR3, the DNA is TGCAGTGCAAGGGGGAGGGCCTTCTACAATGAGCAGTTCTTC. V is TRBV20-1 and J is TRBJ2-1; a weak D match, TRBD2 (7 bases). The CDR3 extends over 14 amino acids. Trimming pared 6 bases from V and 3 bases from J, leaving 15 bases between. Germline V gene data show CDR1 as DFQATT and CDR2 as SNEGSKA (reference sequence).